This TCR beta chain was recorded in a study of cytomegalovirus exposure and HLA in healthy donors. Turning to the study itself: Among roughly 180 million T cells, an earlier analysis found 120 million or so unique TCR beta sequences. Notes on the study in general: Some public TCRs appeared in many individuals, while most sequences were rare. The authors later linked a missense DCLRE1C variant to TCR beta V- and J-gene trimming. Prior analysis indicated that the majority of TCR beta V segments exhibited productivity approximately 90% or approximately 30% of the time.

The V end lost 5 bases, the J end lost 2 bases, and 11 bases lay between the germline ends. Germline lookup yields CDR1 MNHNS and CDR2 SASEGT. The CDR3 totals 14 residues. The PCR was carried out with 60 Vbeta primers and 13 Jbeta primers. Libraries were prepared by immunoSEQ multiplex PCR; TCRdb keeps only in-frame clonotypes and omits some of them. The repertoire includes about 140,000 clones, about four fifths of them detected once, and roughly 2.4% sits in the top ten. There are a few counts of this clone. Its antigen is undetermined. The sequence was obtained from a woman between 18 and 30 years old in good health and CMV-seropositive. Sequenced: PBMCs. V gene TRBV6-1 combines with J gene TRBJ2-3, with TRBD1 as a possible D gene (6 bases). CDR3 region: CASSFRQDTDTQYF. CDR3 coding DNA: TGTGCCAGCAGTTTTAGACAGGACACAGATACGCAGTATTTT.